A single sample is the source of the 18 T cell receptor beta chains below, sequenced in a study of T cell repertoires in cytomegalovirus infection. TCRdb recomputed calls from the reads with MiXCR, one row per CDR3 protein. The sample has hundreds of thousands of distinct CDR3 sequences, 15% to 20% seen once. The specimen was PBMCs. These receptors were taken from a human donor in good health (CMV status not recorded). Some clones in this sample may be carry-over from other donors' samples.

This clonotype was found a few times. V and J are TRBV20-1 and TRBJ2-5; TRBD2 might be the D (5 bases). From germline, CDR1 is DFQATT and CDR2 SNEGSKA (reference sequence). V lost 6 bases to trimming and J lost 5 bases, with 19 bases between them. The CDR3 is 14 amino acids. The CDR3 nucleotides read TGCAGTGCCGACAAGAGAGGAGGACGGGAGACCCAGTACTTC. Its protein is CSADKRGGRETQYF.

This clonotype was seen repeatedly, ten times or more. The V and J genes are TRBV7-2 and TRBJ1-1; 7 bases fit TRBD1. This CDR3 region has 13 residues. The junction had 3 bases not matched to a gene; V was cut back by 3 bases and J by 5 bases. The germline gives CDR1 SGHTA, CDR2 FQGNSA. The CDR3 loop reads CASSFSQGTEAFF. The DNA for the CDR3 is TGTGCCAGCAGCTTCTCACAGGGGACTGAAGCTTTCTTT.

The rearrangement links TRBV4-2 to TRBJ2-1; no definite D call. Germline V gene lookup returns CDR1 LGHNA and CDR2 YNFKEQ. The CDR3 totals 16 residues. The V and J ends lost 0 bases and 0 bases respectively, with 9 bases between them. This CDR3 reads CASSQDWKSSYNEQFF. CDR3 DNA: TGTGCCAGCAGCCAAGACTGGAAGAGCTCCTACAATGAGCAGTTCTTC.

The genes are TRBV6-2 or TRBV6-3 and TRBJ2-7, with TRBD2 matching 9 bases. The germline gives CDR1 MNHEY, CDR2 SVGEGT. After removal of 2 bases from V and 2 bases from J, the junction contained 7 bases not matched to a gene. The CDR3 runs to 16 residues. The CDR3 sequence is CASSYAASGITYEQYF. The CDR3 bases are TGTGCCAGCAGTTACGCGGCTAGCGGGATTACCTACGAGCAGTACTTC.

This clonotype was seen ten or more times. J is TRBJ2-3 and V is TRBV12-3 or TRBV12-4; tentatively, D is TRBD1 (6 bases). Trimming took off 6 bases at V and 2 bases at J, with 12 bases between the two ends. The CDR3 length is 14 residues. The CDR3 sequence is CASSLRDITDTQYF. The CDR3 DNA sequence: TGTGCCAGCAGCCTCAGGGACATCACAGATACGCAGTATTTT.

This clonotype turned up a few times. The rearrangement uses TRBV4-2 and TRBJ1-3; D remains unclear. Looked up from germline, CDR1 is LGHNA and CDR2 is YNFKEQ. The CDR3 covers 16 residues. V lost 1 base, J lost 0 bases, and 10 bases lay in between. The CDR3 sequence is CASSQAPFGSGNTIYF. The CDR3 region has the DNA TGTGCCAGCAGCCAAGCTCCTTTCGGCTCTGGAAACACCATATATTTT.

The rearrangement links TRBV6-2 or TRBV6-3 to TRBJ1-2; D is ambiguous. In germline, CDR1 is MNHEY, CDR2 SVGEGT. Between the trimmed V and J ends, which lost 6 bases and 8 bases, there was a span of 28 bases. The CDR3 covers 17 residues. DNA for the CDR3: TGTGCCAGCAGAGCTCCCGGTGCTCAACACGTGCAAGAGGGCTACACCTTC. This encodes CASRAPGAQHVQEGYTF.

Here the CDR3 DNA reads TGCGCCAGCAGTCAAACTGGGACAGTTGTTTTGGATGGCTACACCTTC. Protein sequence: CASSQTGTVVLDGYTF. The J gene is TRBJ1-2, the V gene TRBV23-1; 7 positions match TRBD1. TRBV23-1 is assigned to the ORF class and has an uncertain function. V lost 2 bases, J lost 6 bases, and 12 bases stayed unmatched. CDR3 length equals 16 residues.

This clonotype was seen a handful of times. The rearrangement uses TRBV10-3 and TRBJ2-2; the D gene is possibly TRBD2 (5 bases). CDR1 ENHRY and CDR2 SYGVKD come from the germline V gene. V lost 6 bases, J lost 8 bases, and 19 bases lay in between. The CDR3 has 15 amino acids. CDR3: CAISSQEGLRGELFF. CDR3 in DNA: TGTGCCATCAGCTCCCAAGAGGGCTTACGAGGGGAGCTGTTTTTT.

This clonotype is judged medium-sized. The chain uses TRBV11-2 and TRBJ2-7; the D is unclear. Trimming took 1 base from V and 1 from J, leaving 8 bases between them. This CDR3 spans 14 amino acids. Germline CDR1 reads SGHAT; CDR2 reads FQNNGV. The CDR3 DNA sequence: TGTGCCAGCAGCTTAGGACACGGATCCTACGAGCAGTACTTC. Its protein is CASSLGHGSYEQYF.

This clonotype has a handful of counts. The chain is built from TRBV12-3 or TRBV12-4 and TRBJ1-2; D not resolved. Trimming took 5 bases from V and 5 from J, leaving 12 bases between them. CDR3 size: 13 residues. CDR3: CASSTHRVYGYTF. The DNA of the CDR3 is TGTGCCAGCAGTACCCATAGAGTTTATGGCTACACCTTC.

At least ten counts were recorded for this clonotype. V usage is TRBV7-2 and J usage is TRBJ2-3; 13 bases fit TRBD2. The V and J ends lost 4 bases and 3 bases, in that order; junction bases with no gene match: 1. The germline V gene has CDR1 SGHTA and CDR2 FQGNSA. The CDR3 totals 15 residues. The chain's CDR3 is CASSWTSGGTDTQYF. The CDR3 DNA follows: TGTGCCAGCAGCTGGACTAGCGGGGGAACAGATACGCAGTATTTT.

The sample holds a few counts of this clonotype. The rearrangement links TRBV28 to TRBJ2-3; 7 bases are a match to TRBD1. J lost 1 base, V lost 7 bases, and 11 bases had no gene match. Germline CDR1 is MDHEN and CDR2 is SYDVKM. CDR3 length: 16 amino acids. This CDR3 is CASTEGTARGTDTQYF. The DNA of the CDR3 is TGTGCCAGCACTGAAGGGACAGCTAGAGGCACAGATACGCAGTATTTT.

Only a few counts were recorded for this clonotype. The genes are TRBV7-2 and TRBJ2-2, with unresolved D. Germline assignment: CDR1 SGHTA and CDR2 FQGNSA. Trimming took off 2 bases at V and 6 bases at J, with 19 bases between the two ends. The CDR3 contains 17 residues. CDR3 sequence reads: CASSLNILAARPGELFF. Here the CDR3 DNA reads TGTGCCAGCAGCTTAAATATATTGGCGGCTCGTCCCGGGGAGCTGTTTTTT.

This chain links TRBV7-2 with TRBJ2-2; 10 bases are a match to TRBD2. The germline gives CDR1 SGHTA, CDR2 FQGNSA. The V segment lost 3 bases and the J segment 8 bases; nucleotides outside the gene matches: 9. The CDR3 loop spans 16 amino acids. The CDR3 reads CASSFSSGGASGELFF. Written as DNA, the CDR3 is TGTGCCAGCAGCTTCTCGAGCGGGGGGGCGTCTGGGGAGCTGTTTTTT.

V usage is TRBV6-2 or TRBV6-3 and J usage is TRBJ2-5; D unresolved. Trimming removed 3 bases at V and 5 bases at J, with 22 bases between. The CDR3 covers 17 residues. Per germline, CDR1 MNHEY and CDR2 SVGEGT. This CDR3 is CASSYPLMTTPKETQYF. CDR3 sequence (DNA): TGTGCCAGCAGTTATCCCCTGATGACAACCCCAAAGGAGACCCAGTACTTC.

The chain uses TRBV19 and TRBJ1-5, with no clear D. The V end was cut by 6 bases, the J end by 3 bases, with 9 bases between. The CDR3 length is 13 residues. CDR1 is LNHDA and CDR2 is SQIVND in the germline V gene (reference sequence). CDR3 region: CASRGYDNQPQHF. Written as DNA, the CDR3 is TGTGCCAGTAGGGGTTATGACAATCAGCCCCAGCATTTT.

A few counts support this clonotype. The chain recombines TRBV19 with TRBJ2-1; TRBD2 matches 8 bases. Per germline, CDR1 LNHDA and CDR2 SQIVND (reference sequence). V shed 3 bases and J 1 base; nucleotides not matched to a gene: 14. CDR3 length equals 19 residues. The CDR3 nucleotides are TGTGCCAGTAGTATCGGCAAACCGGGACTAGGGGTTTCCTACAATGAGCAGTTCTTC. This sequence encodes CASSIGKPGLGVSYNEQFF.